This section outlines one T cell receptor beta chain sequence together with its context. No cognate antigen has been identified for it. Qualities for individual bases were not recorded, and no much larger clone is one base off. Libraries came from the immunoSEQ multiplex PCR assay. For the multiplex PCR, a mixture combining 60 forward primers for TCR Vbeta segments and 13 reverse primers for TCR Jbeta segments was used. A multiplex PCR assay on genomic DNA amplified the CDR3 region of rearranged TCR beta genes. The Illumina HiSeq System was used to sequence the amplified TCR beta libraries as 87-base-pair reads. Per the original workflow: A later analysis counted around 72 million unique TCR beta chains across the 670 or so repertoires, and 9.5 million to 11 million of these chains were shared by at least two donors. A nearest-neighbor algorithm error-corrected the raw reads and collapsed the reads into unique sequences, merging closely related sequences to remove PCR and sequencing errors. Alignment of CDR3 sequences to IMGT reference sequences was used to assign V, D and J gene segments. For a sequence to be retained, a match of at least six nucleotides to both a V gene segment and a J gene segment was required. A rearrangement counted as productive if the CDR3 had no stop codons and remained in frame with V and J, and every other rearrangement counted as non-productive. Following IMGT convention, CDR3 was defined as the stretch from the second conserved V-encoded cysteine to the conserved J-encoded phenylalanine. The earlier analysis of 450 to 750 of the donors excluded any sequence lacking an unambiguous match to a single V gene segment. In an earlier analysis of several hundred of the donors, V segments were called functional above 56.7% productive rearrangements and were called segregating when the between-donor standard deviation exceeded 5%. To diagnose cytomegalovirus status from the catalog of TCR beta chain sequences, a statistical classification framework was built. In a later analysis, TCR nucleotide sequences were compared against IMGT/GENE-DB human TR gene sequences so that V and J genes could be assigned. Using the TCRdist pipeline, a later analysis assigned CDR3 sequences along with most-parsimonious VDJ recombination scenarios. A later analysis defined each TCR beta chain by its CDR3 amino acid sequence plus V-gene family, and excluded reads lacking a unique V-gene family. A later analysis removed several hundred highly shared, low-generation-probability nucleotide sequences to deal with suspected cross-contamination and a sequencing artifact. A later analysis calculated a clonal expansion index for each public chain from normalized within-repertoire ranks of inferred template counts. In a later analysis, generation probabilities were computed with a VDJ recombination model fitted to out-of-frame rearrangements, and the resulting probabilities were checked against IGoR. A later analysis scored TCR-TCR, TCR-HLA and TCR-CMV co-occurrence with hypergeometric tests, applying a repertoire-size bias correction to TCR pairs. In a later analysis, false discovery rates were estimated by permuting HLA or CMV assignments 20 times. In a later analysis, co-occurring TCRs were grouped using DBSCAN, with TCRdist sequence similarity added in when clustering inside HLA-allele-positive subsets. Repertoires with fewer than 30,000 or more than 120,000 public chains were left out of co-occurrence clustering, as were a handful of repertoires with anomalous nucleotide sharing. As stored in TCRdb, this immuneACCESS dataset retains in-frame rearrangements with V and J assigned. A fraction of the clones does not appear; measured against another copy, unresolved V genes explain less than half of the discrepancy, and the remainder lacks a known reason. V and J calls and clone size are those listed in that table; D and trimming were worked out from the DNA. This sample has about 250,000 clones in its table, and around 90% of those were observed once. Of the sample, 1.7% is held by the ten largest clones.

In total, approximately 690 healthy bone marrow donors made up the cohort. At the time of sampling, all cohort members were nominally healthy, though unrecorded immune exposures were likely present. The donor tested CMV seronegative and was one of the 352 seronegative cohort members. Each donor provided a peripheral blood sample, and peripheral blood mononuclear cells were used for TCR beta sequencing. Genomic DNA extraction from the blood cell samples was performed with the Qiagen DNeasy Blood Extraction Kit. This entry comes from a study of cytomegalovirus exposure and HLA in healthy donors listed by TCRdb under 2017. Looking at the study overall: In an earlier analysis of approximately 640 of the donors, 276 Gb of sequence data and 117 million unique TCR beta sequences from 150 million to 200 million T cells were reported. Donor age, sex, ethnicity and CMV serostatus were compiled alongside the repertoire data. Every repertoire in the discovery cohort had been generated on one and the same sequencing platform. In addition to the first cohort of approximately 670 subjects, a separate validation cohort of 120 different subjects was used. HLA typing included class I and class II loci at four-digit resolution. A later genetic analysis took genome-wide SNP genotypes for about three fifths of the roughly 700 donors and used that subset as a discovery cohort. Rather than drawing on any new phenotypic data, the later analysis identified candidate immune exposures from TCR beta sequences and the way those sequences occurred across donors. The T cell repertoires of 666 subjects were profiled by immunosequencing and related to cytomegalovirus serostatus. About five DR-DQ haplotypes were treated as single units for association and clustering because of strong linkage in the cohort. Typing coverage differed by locus: A, B, C, DRB1 and DQB1 were typed in about 620-630 donors, DQA1 in roughly 500, DPA1 in over 600, and DPB1 in around 440. An early release that covered about 640 HLA-typed donors contained 250 to 350 gigabases of sequencing data and approximately 85 million unique TCR sequences. A later analysis re-examined previously published TCR beta repertoires from 600 to 700 donors and added high-resolution HLA genotyping to investigate patterns of TCR occurrence. On average, around 230,000 unique TCR beta nucleotide sequences were sequenced per donor among 300 to 500 genotyped donors of the cohort, with roughly 20% of those sequences being non-productive. The genetic ancestry cluster associated with self-reported Caucasian donors included over 65% of the roughly 380 genotyped donors. The study combined high-throughput TCR immunosequencing, statistical association of individual TCRs with disease status, and machine learning to predict cytomegalovirus infection status. An earlier analysis of some 500 of the donors applied high-throughput TCR beta sequencing to assess whether each TCR beta V gene segment acted as functional or pseudogenic. The study was designed to test whether signatures of past pathogen exposure could be identified by cataloging public T cell receptors.

Beyond this particular receptor, the publication reports: Cytomegalovirus status was reported to be diagnosed by the classifier with high specificity and sensitivity in both the original and validation cohorts. The cohort was sequenced for TCR beta chains only, and without alpha or paired-chain data the features that could be detected were limited. In an earlier analysis of under 600 of the donors, most TCR beta V segments were observed in productive rearrangements about 87% or about 30% of the time, broadly matching IMGT annotations. In a later analysis, TCR association rates were found to vary across HLA loci, with the most associated TCRs seen for DRB1 alleles and the fewest for HLA-C alleles. Compared with the approximately 670-donor mean, donors in an Asian-associated ancestry cluster had fewer N-insertions in productive TCRs, according to a later genetic analysis. Immune exposure information for the cohort was limited to CMV serostatus. Because HLA typing was missing for some donors at each locus, association tests included only the typed subset. In a later analysis, some 18,000 TCR beta sequences were associated with specific HLA alleles at a false discovery rate of 0.05. Most CMV-associated TCR beta chains appeared to be HLA-restricted in a later analysis, and the HLA associations seemed to be driven largely by CMV exposure. In the study, approximately 150 TCR beta chains were listed as associated with cytomegalovirus. A further reported finding was that TCR beta sequences accurately predicted the HLA-A and HLA-B alleles for most subjects in the first cohort. A group of highly shared sequence variants was considered likely to be a technical artifact of the sequencing pipeline. In a later analysis, HLA-associated TCR beta chains were found to be more clonally expanded and to have lower generation probabilities than equally common non-associated chains. The authors suggested that the approach could potentially be extended to other disease states and immunological phenotypes. Linkage disequilibrium might explain the correlated functional status among segregating V segments, but an unknown experimental factor could not be ruled out. When HLA alleles, especially DR and DQ, strongly co-occurred, TCR associations were difficult to assign to individual alleles. Across donors, most TCR sequences were observed very rarely, whereas some public TCRs were present in many individuals. The earlier analysis of around 600 of the donors excluded 15 to 20 rarely observed V segments, including chromosome 9 orphons, because counts were too low. In vitro tests confirmed that a few of the cytomegalovirus-associated TCR beta chains recognize cytomegalovirus antigens. Roughly uniform sequencing depth across donors was assumed in presence/absence analyses, although this assumption may not hold. In a later analysis, several top co-occurrence clusters were reported to appear linked to parvovirus B19, influenza, CMV and Epstein-Barr virus. In a later genetic analysis, a missense DCLRE1C variant was associated with V-gene and J-gene trimming of TCR beta chains, and the association was replicated in an independent cohort.

This TCR derives from a girl aged 2 to 10 in good health and CMV-seronegative. Input material: PBMCs.

Here the CDR3 is given as CASSLSSPVVHEQYF. Read as DNA, the sequence is TGTGCCAGTAGTTTGTCCTCGCCGGTCGTCCACGAGCAGTACTTC. The chain joins TRBV19 to TRBJ2-7; confidence is insufficient to name the D gene. Trimming takes 5 bases from V and 5 bases from J, and the germline ends sit 19 bases apart. Per the germline V gene (reference sequence), LNHDA is the CDR1 and SQIVND is the CDR2. From cysteine to phenylalanine, the CDR3 is 15 amino acids long. Kept here is only the CDR3 DNA, which spans 45 bases and is read in frame from base 1.